This T cell receptor beta chain is drawn from a study of blood T cell repertoires in COVID-19. The overall study: Whether acute or convalescent, the COVID-19 samples came from the United States, Italy and Spain.

This CDR3 region has 15 residues. In germline, CDR1 is SGHAT, CDR2 FQNNGV. V was pared by 5 bases and J by 5 bases, with 5 bases of the junction left unmatched. Data came from immunoSEQ multiplex PCR; TCRdb stores just in-frame clones and leaves some out. Among some 200,000 clones listed, over 75% were seen once. Sequences were obtained from peripheral blood. The V and J genes are TRBV11-2 and TRBJ2-1; TRBD2 agrees at 11 bases. The clonotype was recovered from a woman in her thirties or forties with acute or convalescent COVID-19. CDR3 coding DNA: TGTGCCAGCAGCCCACAACTAGCGGGGGACAATGAGCAGTTCTTC. It specifies CASSPQLAGDNEQFF.